This is a list of T cell receptor beta chains from one sample in a study of T cells after yellow fever vaccination. TCRdb passed the 5' RACE reads through MiXCR, listing each CDR3 protein once. The sample carries more than 350,000 distinct CDR3 sequences, 9.5% to 13% recorded once. Here the sequenced sample was PBMCs, taken on the day of the first yellow fever vaccination. Source of these receptors: a man aged 18 to 29 who received the YFV17D yellow fever vaccine. The CDR3 runs from the conserved cysteine through the conserved F or W. Each record gives: CDR3 protein, CDR3 DNA, J gene, V gene, clone size, D gene. The D gene is left open where the match is weak. For some rows the clone size is stated as once, few or many, or as a class when expanded; others skip it.

cdr3_aa: CAWIPGVNYGYTF
cdr3_nt: TGTGCCTGGATTCCAGGGGTAAATTATGGCTACACCTTC
j_call: TRBJ1-2
v_call: TRBV30
clone_size: .
d_call: .

cdr3_aa: CSVEKRGEQETQYF
cdr3_nt: TGCAGCGTTGAAAAGCGGGGGGAGCAGGAGACCCAGTACTTC
j_call: TRBJ2-5
v_call: TRBV29-1
clone_size: few
d_call: TRBD2

cdr3_aa: CSAALAGGGAATQYF
cdr3_nt: TGCAGTGCTGCACTAGCGGGGGGGGGAGCCGCTACGCAGTATTTT
j_call: TRBJ2-3
v_call: TRBV20-1
clone_size: .
d_call: TRBD2

cdr3_aa: CASSYSERGAGDKQFF
cdr3_nt: TGTGCCAGCAGTTACTCGGAGAGGGGGGCAGGGGATAAGCAGTTCTTC
j_call: TRBJ2-1
v_call: TRBV6-5
clone_size: few
d_call: .

cdr3_aa: CASSQVSGGASNEQFF
cdr3_nt: TGTGCCAGCAGCCAAGTTAGCGGGGGGGCCTCCAATGAGCAGTTCTTC
j_call: TRBJ2-1
v_call: TRBV4-2
clone_size: .
d_call: TRBD2

cdr3_aa: CSVSGTIGGYTF
cdr3_nt: TGCAGCGTTTCAGGGACAATAGGAGGCTACACCTTC
j_call: TRBJ1-2
v_call: TRBV29-1
clone_size: few
d_call: .

cdr3_aa: CASSLWAAFTGELFF
cdr3_nt: TGTGCCAGCAGCTTATGGGCAGCTTTCACCGGGGAGCTGTTTTTT
j_call: TRBJ2-2
v_call: TRBV7-9
clone_size: many
d_call: .

cdr3_aa: CASSLYGLGGSEAFF
cdr3_nt: TGTGCCAGCAGCTTATACGGGCTGGGGGGTTCGGAAGCTTTCTTT
j_call: TRBJ1-1
v_call: TRBV7-2
clone_size: .
d_call: .

cdr3_aa: CASSQDEVVNSPLHF
cdr3_nt: TGTGCCAGCAGCCAAGACGAGGTGGTAAATTCACCCCTCCACTTT
j_call: TRBJ1-6
v_call: TRBV14
clone_size: .
d_call: .

cdr3_aa: CASSLRKGTDTQYF
cdr3_nt: TGCGCCAGCAGCCTACGGAAGGGGACAGATACGCAGTATTTT
j_call: TRBJ2-3
v_call: TRBV4-1
clone_size: .
d_call: .

cdr3_aa: CATGTGGVGDTQYF
cdr3_nt: TGTGCCACCGGGACAGGGGGAGTCGGAGATACGCAGTATTTT
j_call: TRBJ2-3
v_call: TRBV24-1
clone_size: .
d_call: TRBD1

cdr3_aa: CASSFSSAVGTEAFF
cdr3_nt: TGTGCCAGCAGCTTCAGCAGCGCGGTAGGGACTGAAGCTTTCTTT
j_call: TRBJ1-1
v_call: TRBV7-2
clone_size: many
d_call: .

cdr3_aa: CASSRTGLEAFF
cdr3_nt: TGTGCCAGCTCACGGACAGGGCTTGAAGCTTTCTTT
j_call: TRBJ1-1
v_call: TRBV18
clone_size: few
d_call: TRBD1

cdr3_aa: CASSLAGAGEQFF
cdr3_nt: TGCGCCAGCAGCTTAGCGGGGGCCGGGGAGCAGTTCTTC
j_call: TRBJ2-1
v_call: TRBV5-1
clone_size: few
d_call: TRBD2

cdr3_aa: CASSHGLRGELSLSSGANVLTF
cdr3_nt: TGCGCCAGCAGCCATGGACTCAGGGGTGAGTTGTCCTTGAGCTCTGGGGCCAACGTCCTGACTTTC
j_call: TRBJ2-6
v_call: TRBV4-1
clone_size: few
d_call: .

cdr3_aa: CASSLRGGEQFF
cdr3_nt: TGTGCCAGCAGTCTGAGGGGCGGGGAGCAGTTCTTC
j_call: TRBJ2-1
v_call: TRBV12-3/TRBV12-4
clone_size: .
d_call: .

cdr3_aa: CATSRVLPANSPLHF
cdr3_nt: TGTGCCACCAGCAGAGTTCTGCCGGCTAATTCACCCCTCCACTTT
j_call: TRBJ1-6
v_call: TRBV15
clone_size: .
d_call: .

cdr3_aa: CASSQTDRDLLPPDTQYF
cdr3_nt: TGTGCCAGCAGCCAGACGGACCGGGACCTACTCCCCCCAGATACGCAGTATTTT
j_call: TRBJ2-3
v_call: TRBV11-1
clone_size: .
d_call: .

cdr3_aa: CASSSSSGEETQYF
cdr3_nt: TGTGCCAGCAGCTCATCTAGCGGGGAAGAGACCCAGTACTTC
j_call: TRBJ2-5
v_call: TRBV7-2
clone_size: .
d_call: TRBD2

cdr3_aa: CASTTGPVGPQHF
cdr3_nt: TGTGCCAGCACCACGGGTCCGGTTGGGCCCCAGCATTTT
j_call: TRBJ1-5
v_call: TRBV12-3/TRBV12-4
clone_size: few
d_call: .

cdr3_aa: CASSLAPGVYGYTF
cdr3_nt: TGTGCCAGCAGCTTGGCCCCAGGGGTCTATGGCTACACCTTC
j_call: TRBJ1-2
v_call: TRBV5-6
clone_size: few
d_call: .

cdr3_aa: CASSYSSLYEQYF
cdr3_nt: TGTGCCAGCAGTTACTCTTCACTCTACGAGCAGTACTTC
j_call: TRBJ2-7
v_call: TRBV6-2/TRBV6-3
clone_size: few
d_call: .